This passage covers 11 T cell receptor beta chains from one sample sequenced in a study of blood T cells in healthy people across ages. A sample-barcoded 5' primer and a J-beta primer mix were used in a second PCR of roughly 7 to 12 cycles. TCRdb independently ran MiXCR on the 5' RACE reads; one entry per CDR3 protein. The sample includes some 1,000,000 distinct CDR3 sequences, roughly 24% of them seen just once. The sample was also reused in another study, on T cells of mothers and their children.

The source material was blood. These receptors were taken from a girl under 10 years old in good health.

The rearrangement links TRBV4-1 to TRBJ2-5; D gene unclear. This CDR3 contains 14 residues. V was clipped by 0 bases and J by 5 bases, with 10 bases between them. From germline, CDR1 is MGHRA and CDR2 YSYEKL. The CDR3 bases are TGCGCCAGCAGCCAAGATAGAACATGGGAGACCCAGTACTTC. Translation: CASSQDRTWETQYF.

CDR3 DNA: TGTGCCAGCAGTCCCGGGACAGGGAGAAGCGGCTACACCTTC. This translates into CASSPGTGRSGYTF. J is TRBJ1-2 and V is TRBV12-3 or TRBV12-4; 9 nucleotides line up with TRBD1. The CDR3 runs to 14 residues. V lost 5 bases, J lost 8 bases, and 9 bases stayed unmatched.

The chain couples TRBV18 to TRBJ2-5, with D perhaps matching TRBD1 (5 bases). V dropped 0 bases and J dropped 1 base, with 12 bases sitting between them. Germline CDR1 is KGHSH and CDR2 is LQKENI. The CDR3 is 16 residues long. The CDR3 is CASSPPGLQGQETQYF. CDR3 DNA: TGTGCCAGCTCACCACCGGGTCTCCAGGGCCAAGAGACCCAGTACTTC.

V gene TRBV29-1 combines with J gene TRBJ2-1, with 11 bases aligning to TRBD2. Germline lookup yields CDR1 SQVTM and CDR2 ANQGSEA. Trimming took 2 bases from V and 6 from J; bases not matched to a gene: 3. This CDR3 contains 14 residues. CDR3 loop: CSVEWTSGFNEQFF. The CDR3 nucleotides are TGCAGCGTTGAATGGACTAGCGGGTTCAATGAGCAGTTCTTC.

As DNA, the CDR3 is TGTGCCACCAGCAGATCTCCGGCCTGGGATTCACCCCTCCACTTT. Amino acids: CATSRSPAWDSPLHF. The rearrangement links TRBV15 to TRBJ1-6; D uncertain. Trimming took off 2 bases at V and 8 bases at J, with 13 bases between the two ends. CDR1 and CDR2 (germline): LNHNV, YYDKDF (reference sequence). There are 15 residues in the CDR3.

This clonotype was seen a few times. This chain connects TRBV29-1 to TRBJ1-2; the D is unclear. Germline loops: CDR1 SQVTM, CDR2 ANQGSEA. The CDR3 length is 11 residues. V shed 2 bases and J shed 5 bases, with 6 bases lying between them. The CDR3 is CSVESLYGYTF. In DNA form, the CDR3 reads TGCAGCGTTGAATCATTGTATGGCTACACCTTC. Full variable domain (remainder filled in from reference TRBV29-1 and TRBJ1-2): SAVISQKPSRDICQRGTSLTIQCQVDSQVTMMFWYRQQPGQSLTLIATANQGSEATYESGFVIDKFPISRPNLTFSTLTVSNMSPEDSSIYLCSVESLYGYTFGSGTRLTVV.

The gene calls are TRBV29-1 and TRBJ1-2; D is unclear. The CDR3 covers 11 residues. Trimming cost V 5 bases and J 12 bases, with 16 bases left between them. Per the germline V gene, CDR1 is SQVTM and CDR2 is ANQGSEA. This CDR3 is CSVSEGQPHTF. The CDR3 nucleotides are TGCAGCGTTTCAGAGGGCCAGCCTCACACCTTC.

This clonotype was recorded a few times. V gene TRBV7-9 combines with J gene TRBJ2-1, with TRBD2 matching 10 bases. Germline V CDR1 and CDR2: SEHNR, FQNEAQ (reference sequence). V was pared by 5 bases and J by 8 bases, with 9 bases of the junction left unmatched. The CDR3 runs 15 residues. The chain's CDR3 is CASSPVLAGVHEQFF. CDR3 DNA sequence: TGTGCCAGCAGCCCAGTCCTAGCGGGGGTTCATGAGCAGTTCTTC. Full variable domain (remainder filled in from reference TRBV7-9 and TRBJ2-1): DTGVSQNPRHKITKRGQNVTFRCDPISEHNRLYWYRQTLGQGPEFLTYFQNEAQLEKSRLLSDRFSAERPKGSFSTLEIQRTEQGDSAMYLCASSPVLAGVHEQFFGPGTRLTVL.

The gene calls are TRBV6-2 or TRBV6-3 and TRBJ2-7; D is uncertain. The CDR3 runs 15 residues. Deletions cut 8 bases from V and 2 bases from J, with 19 bases between. CDR1 and CDR2 (germline): MNHEY, SVGEGT. CDR3 nucleotides: TGTGCCAGCGCCATCAGACTCCTCTACGCCTACGAGCAGTACTTC. It translates to CASAIRLLYAYEQYF.

The V and J genes are TRBV7-7 and TRBJ1-4, with D perhaps TRBD1 (5 bases). The CDR3 runs 15 residues. The germline CDR1 and CDR2 sequences are SSHAT and FNYEAQ (reference sequence). Between the trimmed V and J ends, which lost 5 bases and 3 bases, there was a span of 13 bases. CDR3: CASSKGTAPNEKLFF. CDR3 sequence (DNA): TGTGCCAGCAGCAAAGGGACGGCCCCTAATGAAAAACTGTTTTTT.

The chain carries TRBV5-1 and TRBJ2-5; 11 nucleotides agree with TRBD1. Germline CDR1 and CDR2: SGHRS and YFSETQ. With 4 bases clipped from V and 6 bases from J, the junction kept 5 bases outside the gene matches. The CDR3 extends over 14 amino acids. Here the CDR3 DNA reads TGCGCCAGCAGCACGGACAGGGGGCGGCAGACCCAGTACTTC. Its translation is CASSTDRGRQTQYF.